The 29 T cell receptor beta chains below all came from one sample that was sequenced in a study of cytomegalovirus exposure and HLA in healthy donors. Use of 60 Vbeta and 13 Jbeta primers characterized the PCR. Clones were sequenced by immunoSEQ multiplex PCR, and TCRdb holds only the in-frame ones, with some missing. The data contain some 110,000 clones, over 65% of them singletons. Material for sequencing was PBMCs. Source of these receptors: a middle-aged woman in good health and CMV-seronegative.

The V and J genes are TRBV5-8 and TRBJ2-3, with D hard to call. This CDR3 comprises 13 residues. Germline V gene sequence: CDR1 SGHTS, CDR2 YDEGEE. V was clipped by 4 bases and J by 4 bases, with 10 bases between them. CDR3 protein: CASSPPLADTQYF. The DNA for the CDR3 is TGTGCCAGCAGCCCACCACTTGCAGATACGCAGTATTTT.

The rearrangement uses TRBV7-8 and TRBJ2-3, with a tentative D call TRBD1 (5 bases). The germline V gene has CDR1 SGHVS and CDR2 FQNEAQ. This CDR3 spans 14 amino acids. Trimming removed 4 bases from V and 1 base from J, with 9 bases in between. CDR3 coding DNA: TGTGCCAGCAGCTCCGACAGAGGCACAGATACGCAGTATTTT. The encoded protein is CASSSDRGTDTQYF.

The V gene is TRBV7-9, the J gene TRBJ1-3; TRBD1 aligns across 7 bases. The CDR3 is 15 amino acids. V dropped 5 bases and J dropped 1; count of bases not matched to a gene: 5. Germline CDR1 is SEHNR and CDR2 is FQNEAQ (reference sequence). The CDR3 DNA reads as TGTGCCAGCAGCGAGGGGGCGCAGTCTGGAAACACCATATATTTT. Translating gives CASSEGAQSGNTIYF.

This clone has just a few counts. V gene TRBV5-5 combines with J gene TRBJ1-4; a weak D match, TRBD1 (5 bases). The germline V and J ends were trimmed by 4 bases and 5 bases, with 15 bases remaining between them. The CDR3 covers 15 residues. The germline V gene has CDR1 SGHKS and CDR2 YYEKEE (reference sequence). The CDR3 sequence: CASSRSGRENEKLFF. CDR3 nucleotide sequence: TGTGCCAGCAGCAGATCAGGGCGAGAGAATGAAAAACTGTTTTTT. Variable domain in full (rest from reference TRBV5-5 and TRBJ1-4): DAGVTQSPTHLIKTRGQQVTLRCSPISGHKSVSWYQQVLGQGPQFIFQYYEKEERGRGNFPDRFSARQFPNYSSELNVNALLLGDSALYLCASSRSGRENEKLFFGSGTQLSVL.

CDR3 bases: TGTGCCAGCAGGACAGATCGAGCCCCTAAATTTTACGAGCAGTACTTC. It yields the protein CASRTDRAPKFYEQYF. The chain links TRBV28 to TRBJ2-7; the D gene is possibly TRBD1 (5 bases). The germline CDR1 and CDR2 sequences are MDHEN and SYDVKM. The V gene lost 6 bases and the J gene lost 4 bases, with 22 bases spanning the gap. The CDR3 has 16 amino acids.

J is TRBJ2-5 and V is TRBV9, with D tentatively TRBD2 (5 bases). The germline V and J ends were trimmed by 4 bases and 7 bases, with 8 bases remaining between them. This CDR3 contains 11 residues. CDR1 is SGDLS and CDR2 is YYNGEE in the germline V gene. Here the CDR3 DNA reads TGTGCCAGCAGCATTGGAGGGACCCAGTACTTC. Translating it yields CASSIGGTQYF. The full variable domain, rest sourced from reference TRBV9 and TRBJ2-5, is DSGVTQTPKHLITATGQRVTLRCSPRSGDLSVYWYQQSLDQGLQFLIQYYNGEERAKGNILERFSAQQFPDLHSELNLSSLELGDSALYFCASSIGGTQYFGPGTRLLVL.

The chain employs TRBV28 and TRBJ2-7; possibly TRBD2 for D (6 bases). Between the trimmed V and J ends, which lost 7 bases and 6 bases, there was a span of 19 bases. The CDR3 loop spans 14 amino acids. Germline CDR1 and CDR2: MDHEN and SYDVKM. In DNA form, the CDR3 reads TGTGCCAGCACCCTCGGGACTTCATGGGGCGAGCAGTACTTC. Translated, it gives CASTLGTSWGEQYF.

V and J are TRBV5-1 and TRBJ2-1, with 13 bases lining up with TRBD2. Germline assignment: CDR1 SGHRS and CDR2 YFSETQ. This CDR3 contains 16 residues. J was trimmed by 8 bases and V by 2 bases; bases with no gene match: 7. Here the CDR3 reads CASSFGGTSGTDEQFF. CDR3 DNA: TGCGCCAGCAGCTTTGGAGGGACTAGCGGGACGGATGAGCAGTTCTTC.

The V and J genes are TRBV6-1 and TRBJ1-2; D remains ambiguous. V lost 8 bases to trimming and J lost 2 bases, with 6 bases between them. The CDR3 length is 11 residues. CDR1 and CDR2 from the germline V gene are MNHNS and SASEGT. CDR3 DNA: TGTGCCAGCTCCCCGAACTATGGCTACACCTTC. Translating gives CASSPNYGYTF.

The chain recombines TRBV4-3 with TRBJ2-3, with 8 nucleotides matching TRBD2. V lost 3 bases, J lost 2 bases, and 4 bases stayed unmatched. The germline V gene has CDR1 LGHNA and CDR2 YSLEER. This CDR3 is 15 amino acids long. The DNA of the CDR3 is TGCGCCAGCAGCCAGGACGGGAGGGACACAGATACGCAGTATTTT. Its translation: CASSQDGRDTDTQYF.

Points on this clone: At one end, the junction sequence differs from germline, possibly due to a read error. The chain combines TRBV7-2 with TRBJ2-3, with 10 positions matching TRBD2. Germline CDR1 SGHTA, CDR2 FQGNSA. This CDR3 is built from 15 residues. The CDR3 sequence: CAISTLAGETDAQYF. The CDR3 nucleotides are TGTGCTATATCAACCCTAGCGGGAGAAACAGATGCGCAGTATTTT.

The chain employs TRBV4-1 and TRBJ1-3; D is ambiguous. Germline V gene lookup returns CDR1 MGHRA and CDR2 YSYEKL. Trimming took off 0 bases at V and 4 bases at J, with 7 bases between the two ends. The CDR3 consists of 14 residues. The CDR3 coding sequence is TGCGCCAGCAGCCAAGATGTAGTGGGAAACACCATATATTTT. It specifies CASSQDVVGNTIYF.

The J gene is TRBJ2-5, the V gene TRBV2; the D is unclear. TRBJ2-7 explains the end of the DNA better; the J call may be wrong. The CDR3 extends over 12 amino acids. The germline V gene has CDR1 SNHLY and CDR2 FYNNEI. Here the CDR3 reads CASRLQLYEQYF. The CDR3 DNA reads TGTGCCAGCAGGCTCCAACTTTACGAGCAGTACTTC.

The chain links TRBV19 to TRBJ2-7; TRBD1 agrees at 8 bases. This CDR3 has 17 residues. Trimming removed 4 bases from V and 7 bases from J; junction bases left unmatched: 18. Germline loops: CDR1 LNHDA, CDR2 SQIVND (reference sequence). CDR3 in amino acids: CASSTGSWTGKFGEQYF. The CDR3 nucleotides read TGTGCCAGTAGTACGGGGTCCTGGACAGGGAAATTTGGGGAGCAGTACTTC.

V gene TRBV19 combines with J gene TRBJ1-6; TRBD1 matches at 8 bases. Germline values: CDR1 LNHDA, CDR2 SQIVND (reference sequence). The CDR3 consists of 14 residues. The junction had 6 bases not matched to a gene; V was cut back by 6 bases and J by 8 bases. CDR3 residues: CASSLTGEYSPLHF. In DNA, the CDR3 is TGTGCCAGTAGCCTGACAGGGGAGTATTCACCCCTCCACTTT.

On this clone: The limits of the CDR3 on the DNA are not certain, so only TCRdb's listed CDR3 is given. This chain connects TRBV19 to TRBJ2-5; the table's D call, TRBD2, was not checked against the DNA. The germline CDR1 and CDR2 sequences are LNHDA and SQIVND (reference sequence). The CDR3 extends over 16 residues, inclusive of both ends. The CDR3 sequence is CASRPGTSDILETQYF.

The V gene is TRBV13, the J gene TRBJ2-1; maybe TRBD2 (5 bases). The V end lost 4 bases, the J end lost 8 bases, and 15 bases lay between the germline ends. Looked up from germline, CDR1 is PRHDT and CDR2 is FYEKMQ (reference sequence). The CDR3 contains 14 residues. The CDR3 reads CASSSVLAGYEQFF. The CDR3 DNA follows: TGTGCCAGCAGCTCCGTCCTAGCAGGCTATGAGCAGTTCTTC.

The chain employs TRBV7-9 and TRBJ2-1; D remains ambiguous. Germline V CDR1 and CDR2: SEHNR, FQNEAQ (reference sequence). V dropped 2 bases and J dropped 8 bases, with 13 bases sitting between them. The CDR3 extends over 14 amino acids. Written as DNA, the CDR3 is TGTGCCAGCAGCTTACCGGGTCTCAAGGATGAGCAGTTCTTC. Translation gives CASSLPGLKDEQFF.

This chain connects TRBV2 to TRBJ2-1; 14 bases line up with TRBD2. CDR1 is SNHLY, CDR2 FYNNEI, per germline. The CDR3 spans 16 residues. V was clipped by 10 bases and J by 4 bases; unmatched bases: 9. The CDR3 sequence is CATEGTSGRGYNEQFF. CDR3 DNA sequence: TGTGCCACCGAGGGGACTAGCGGGAGAGGGTACAATGAGCAGTTCTTC.

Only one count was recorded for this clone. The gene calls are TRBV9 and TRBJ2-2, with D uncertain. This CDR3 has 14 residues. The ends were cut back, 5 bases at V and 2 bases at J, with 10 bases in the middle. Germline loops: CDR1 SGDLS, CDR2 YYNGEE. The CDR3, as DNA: TGTGCCAGCAGTTCACTCCTCAACACCGGGGAGCTGTTTTTT. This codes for CASSSLLNTGELFF.

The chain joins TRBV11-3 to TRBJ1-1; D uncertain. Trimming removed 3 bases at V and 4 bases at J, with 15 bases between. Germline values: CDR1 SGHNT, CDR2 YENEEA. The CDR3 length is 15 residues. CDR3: CASSLGGRGATEAFF. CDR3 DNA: TGTGCCAGCAGCTTGGGAGGGCGAGGTGCCACTGAAGCTTTCTTT.

The CDR3 DNA reads as TGTGCCAGCAGCGTATCAGGGTTATCTGGAAACACCATATATTTT. It translates to CASSVSGLSGNTIYF. The V and J genes are TRBV9 and TRBJ1-3; TRBD1 might be the D (5 bases). Germline CDR1 reads SGDLS; CDR2 reads YYNGEE. V lost 1 base and J 1 base, leaving 9 bases between the germline ends. CDR3 length: 15 amino acids.

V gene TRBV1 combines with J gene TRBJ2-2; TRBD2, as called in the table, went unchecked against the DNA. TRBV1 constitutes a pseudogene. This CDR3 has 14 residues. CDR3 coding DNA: TGCACCAGCAGCCAAGACCCCATAGCCGGGGAGCTGTTTTTT. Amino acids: CTSSQDPIAGELFF.

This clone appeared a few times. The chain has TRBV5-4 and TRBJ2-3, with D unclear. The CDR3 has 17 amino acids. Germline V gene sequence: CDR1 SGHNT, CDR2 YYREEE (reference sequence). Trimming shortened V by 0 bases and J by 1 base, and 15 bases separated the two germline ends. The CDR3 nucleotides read TGTGCCAGCAGCTTGGCCGGCGGCGTTTGGGGCACAGATACGCAGTATTTT. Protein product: CASSLAGGVWGTDTQYF.

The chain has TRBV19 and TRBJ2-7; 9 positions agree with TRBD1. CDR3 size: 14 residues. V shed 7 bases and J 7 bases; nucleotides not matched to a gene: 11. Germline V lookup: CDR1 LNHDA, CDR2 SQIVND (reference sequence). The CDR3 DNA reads TGTGCCAGTACTCCGGGACAGGGCTTCGAAGAGCAGTACTTC. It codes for CASTPGQGFEEQYF.

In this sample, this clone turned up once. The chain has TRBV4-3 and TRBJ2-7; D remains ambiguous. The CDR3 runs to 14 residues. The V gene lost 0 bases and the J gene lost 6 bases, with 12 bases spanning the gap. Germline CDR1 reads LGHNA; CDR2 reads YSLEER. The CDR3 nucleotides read TGCGCCAGCAGCCAAGATCTCGAGGTTGGCGAGCAGTACTTC. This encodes CASSQDLEVGEQYF.

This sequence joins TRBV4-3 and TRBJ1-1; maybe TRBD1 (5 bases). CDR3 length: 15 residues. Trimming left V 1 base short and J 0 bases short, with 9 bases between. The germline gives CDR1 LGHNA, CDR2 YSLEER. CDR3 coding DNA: TGCGCCAGCAGCCAAGCCACAGGCATGAACACTGAAGCTTTCTTT. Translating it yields CASSQATGMNTEAFF.

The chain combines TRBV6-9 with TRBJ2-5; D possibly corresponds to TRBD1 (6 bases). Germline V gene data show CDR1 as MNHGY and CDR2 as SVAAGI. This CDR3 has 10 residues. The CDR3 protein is CPDRRETQYF. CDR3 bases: TGTCCCGACAGGAGGGAGACCCAGTACTTC.

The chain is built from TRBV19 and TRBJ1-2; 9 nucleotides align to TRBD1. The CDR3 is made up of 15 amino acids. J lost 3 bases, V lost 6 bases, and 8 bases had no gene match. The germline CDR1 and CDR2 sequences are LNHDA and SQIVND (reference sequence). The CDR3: CASSWGTGHHYGYTF. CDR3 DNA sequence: TGTGCCAGTAGCTGGGGGACAGGGCACCACTATGGCTACACCTTC.